These T cell receptor beta chains were read from a single sample in a study of shared clonotypes between healthy human individuals. TCRdb's copy holds only in-frame clones and misses some; the assay was immunoSEQ multiplex PCR. The table includes over 400,000 clones, roughly 80% detected once. The sample taken for sequencing was PBMCs. The receptors shown here come from a woman in her 40s in good health. Some clones in this sample may be carry-over from other donors' samples. The CDR3 runs from the conserved cysteine through the conserved F or W. A D gene is named only where the DNA matches it firmly. Size tells how often a clone was seen (once, few, many) or the class of an expanded clone, and some rows leave it out.

NA	TRBJ1-1	NA	TRBV5-1	CASSLGDGNTEAFF	TGCGCCAGCAGCTTGGGGGACGGAAACACTGAAGCTTTCTTT
NA	TRBJ2-3	TRBD2	TRBV7-2	CASSPNLAGGTDTQYF	TGTGCCAGCAGCCCCAATTTGGCGGGAGGCACAGATACGCAGTATTTT
NA	TRBJ2-1	TRBD2	TRBV6-6	CASSYVTSGREQFF	TGTGCCAGCAGTTACGTCACTAGCGGGAGAGAGCAGTTCTTC
NA	TRBJ2-7	NA	TRBV28	CASSFVGEGYEQYF	TGTGCCAGCAGTTTCGTGGGAGAAGGTTACGAGCAGTACTTC
few	TRBJ1-1	NA	TRBV4-1	CASSQGLGGPGTAFF	TGCGCCAGCAGCCAAGGCCTCGGGGGGCCAGGCACGGCTTTCTTT
NA	TRBJ2-5	NA	TRBV11-2	CASSFDRDETQYF	TGTGCCAGCAGCTTCGACAGAGATGAGACCCAGTACTTC
NA	TRBJ2-5	NA	TRBV28	CASSLPRRYQETQYF	TGTGCCAGCAGTTTACCCCGACGGTACCAAGAGACCCAGTACTTC
few	TRBJ2-2	TRBD2	TRBV5-4	CASSPWSGNGGELFF	TGTGCCAGCAGCCCTTGGAGCGGGAATGGCGGGGAGCTGTTTTTT
few	TRBJ2-2	NA	TRBV7-9	CASNRVGTGELFF	TGTGCCAGCAACAGGGTTGGTACCGGGGAGCTGTTTTTT
NA	TRBJ1-1	NA	TRBV30	CAWSPETQNTEAFF	TGTGCCTGGAGTCCCGAGACACAGAACACTGAAGCTTTCTTT
NA	TRBJ1-5	NA	TRBV5-8	CASSAWDTRNQPQHF	TGTGCCAGCAGCGCCTGGGACACCCGCAATCAGCCCCAGCATTTT
NA	TRBJ2-2	NA	TRBV5-1	CASSLEGGPGELFF	TGCGCCAGCAGCTTGGAAGGGGGACCCGGGGAGCTGTTTTTT
NA	TRBJ2-5	TRBD1	TRBV6-1	CASTWDRGRETQYF	TGTGCCAGCACCTGGGACAGGGGACGAGAGACCCAGTACTTC
NA	TRBJ2-1	TRBD2	TRBV5-1	CASANSRAGGKDEQFF	TGCGCCAGCGCCAATTCACGAGCGGGAGGCAAGGATGAGCAGTTCTTC